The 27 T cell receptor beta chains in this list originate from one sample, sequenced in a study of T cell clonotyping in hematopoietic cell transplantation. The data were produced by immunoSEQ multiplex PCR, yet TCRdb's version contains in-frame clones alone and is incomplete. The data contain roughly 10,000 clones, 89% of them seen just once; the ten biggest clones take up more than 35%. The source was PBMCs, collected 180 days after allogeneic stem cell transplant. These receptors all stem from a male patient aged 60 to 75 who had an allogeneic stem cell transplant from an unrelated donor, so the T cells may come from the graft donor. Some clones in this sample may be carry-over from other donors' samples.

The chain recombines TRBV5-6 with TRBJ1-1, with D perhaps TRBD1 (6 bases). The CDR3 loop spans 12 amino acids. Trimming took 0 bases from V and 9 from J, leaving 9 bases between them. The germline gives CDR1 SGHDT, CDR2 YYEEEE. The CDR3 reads CASSLVQGKAFF. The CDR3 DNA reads TGTGCCAGCAGCTTGGTACAGGGAAAAGCTTTCTTT.

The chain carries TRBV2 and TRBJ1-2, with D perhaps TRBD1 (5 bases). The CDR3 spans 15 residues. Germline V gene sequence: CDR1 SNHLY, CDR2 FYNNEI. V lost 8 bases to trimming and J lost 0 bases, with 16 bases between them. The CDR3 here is CASPRAGIANYGYTF. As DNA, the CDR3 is TGTGCCAGCCCTAGGGCAGGGATCGCTAACTATGGCTACACCTTC.

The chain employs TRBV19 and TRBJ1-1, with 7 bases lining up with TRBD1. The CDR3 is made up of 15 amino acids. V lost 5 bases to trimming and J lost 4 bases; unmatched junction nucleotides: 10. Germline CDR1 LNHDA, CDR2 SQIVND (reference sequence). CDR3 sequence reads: CASSLVTGVGTEAFF. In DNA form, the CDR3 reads TGTGCCAGTAGTTTGGTAACAGGGGTGGGCACTGAAGCTTTCTTT.

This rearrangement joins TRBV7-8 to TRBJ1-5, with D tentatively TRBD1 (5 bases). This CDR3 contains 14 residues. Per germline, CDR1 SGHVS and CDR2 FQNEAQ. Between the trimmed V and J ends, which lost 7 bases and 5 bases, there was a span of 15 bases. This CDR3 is CASTPVGVDQPQHF. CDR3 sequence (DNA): TGTGCCAGCACCCCTGTGGGGGTTGATCAGCCCCAGCATTTT.

In DNA, the CDR3 is TGCGCCAGCGGACCCCACTATCCCTCGTACCAAGAGACCCAGTACTTC. It codes for CASGPHYPSYQETQYF. The chain joins TRBV5-1 to TRBJ2-5; D gene ambiguous. This CDR3 has 16 residues. Between the trimmed V and J ends, which lost 7 bases and 0 bases, there was a span of 19 bases. Germline loops: CDR1 SGHRS, CDR2 YFSETQ.

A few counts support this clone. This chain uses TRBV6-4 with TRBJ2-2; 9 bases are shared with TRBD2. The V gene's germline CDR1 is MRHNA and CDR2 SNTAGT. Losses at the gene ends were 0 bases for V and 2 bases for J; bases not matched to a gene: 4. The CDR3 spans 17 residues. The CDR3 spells CASSDSAGGHNTGELFF. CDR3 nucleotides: TGTGCCAGCAGTGACTCAGCGGGGGGACATAACACCGGGGAGCTGTTTTTT.

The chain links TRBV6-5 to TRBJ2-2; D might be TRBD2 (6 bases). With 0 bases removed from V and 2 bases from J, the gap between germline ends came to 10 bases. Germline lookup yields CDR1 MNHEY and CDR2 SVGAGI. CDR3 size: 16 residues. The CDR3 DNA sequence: TGTGCCAGCAGTTACTCGGGCGGGACTAACACCGGGGAGCTGTTTTTT. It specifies CASSYSGGTNTGELFF.

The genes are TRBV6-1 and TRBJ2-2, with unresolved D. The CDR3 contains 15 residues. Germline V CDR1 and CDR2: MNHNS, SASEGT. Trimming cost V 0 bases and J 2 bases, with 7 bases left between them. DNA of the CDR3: TGTGCCAGCAGTGAAGCGCTGGGCAACACCGGGGAGCTGTTTTTT. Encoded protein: CASSEALGNTGELFF.

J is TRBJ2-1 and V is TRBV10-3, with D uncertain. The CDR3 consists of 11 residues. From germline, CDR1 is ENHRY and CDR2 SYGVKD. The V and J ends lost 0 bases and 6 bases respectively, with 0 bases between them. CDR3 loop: CAISESNEQFF. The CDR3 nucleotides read TGTGCCATCAGTGAGTCCAATGAGCAGTTCTTC.

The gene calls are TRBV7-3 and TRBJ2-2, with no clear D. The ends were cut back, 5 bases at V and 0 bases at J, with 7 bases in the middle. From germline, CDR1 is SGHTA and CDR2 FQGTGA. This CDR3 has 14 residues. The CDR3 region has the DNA TGTGCCAGCAGCCTCCAGCCGAACACCGGGGAGCTGTTTTTT. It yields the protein CASSLQPNTGELFF.

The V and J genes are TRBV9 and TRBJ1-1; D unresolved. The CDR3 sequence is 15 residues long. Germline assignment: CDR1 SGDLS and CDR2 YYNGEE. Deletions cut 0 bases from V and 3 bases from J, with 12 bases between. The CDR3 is CASSVVPGGHTEAFF. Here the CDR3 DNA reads TGTGCCAGCAGCGTAGTTCCGGGAGGGCACACTGAAGCTTTCTTT. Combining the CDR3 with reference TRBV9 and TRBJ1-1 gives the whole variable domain DSGVTQTPKHLITATGQRVTLRCSPRSGDLSVYWYQQSLDQGLQFLIQYYNGEERAKGNILERFSAQQFPDLHSELNLSSLELGDSALYFCASSVVPGGHTEAFFGQGTRLTVV.

The CDR3 coding sequence is TGTGCCAGCAGCCCGACCTTGACAGGGGTCGATGGCTACACCTTC. It translates to CASSPTLTGVDGYTF. The rearrangement links TRBV5-4 to TRBJ1-2; 8 positions agree with TRBD1. The CDR3 contains 15 residues. Germline CDR1 SGHNT, CDR2 YYREEE (reference sequence). With V trimmed by 4 bases and J by 6 bases, 11 bases remained unmatched.

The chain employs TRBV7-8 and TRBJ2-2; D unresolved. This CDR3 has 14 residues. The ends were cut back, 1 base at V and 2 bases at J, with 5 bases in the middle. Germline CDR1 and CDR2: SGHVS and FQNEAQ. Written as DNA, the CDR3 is TGTGCCAGCAGCTTAGTCAGAAACACCGGGGAGCTGTTTTTT. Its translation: CASSLVRNTGELFF. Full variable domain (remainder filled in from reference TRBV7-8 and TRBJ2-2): GAGVSQSPRYKVAKRGQDVALRCDPISGHVSLFWYQQALGQGPEFLTYFQNEAQLDKSGLPSDRFFAERPEGSVSTLKIQRTQQEDSAVYLCASSLVRNTGELFFGEGSRLTVL.

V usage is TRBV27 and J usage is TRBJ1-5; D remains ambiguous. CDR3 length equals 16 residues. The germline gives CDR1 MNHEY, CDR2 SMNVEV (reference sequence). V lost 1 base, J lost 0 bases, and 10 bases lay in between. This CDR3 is CASSLFGGFSNQPQHF. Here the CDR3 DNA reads TGTGCCAGCAGTTTATTTGGCGGCTTTAGCAATCAGCCCCAGCATTTT.

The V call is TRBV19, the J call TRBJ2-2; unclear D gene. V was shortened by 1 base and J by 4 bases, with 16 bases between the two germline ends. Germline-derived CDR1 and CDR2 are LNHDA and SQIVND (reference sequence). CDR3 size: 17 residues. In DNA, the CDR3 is TGTGCCAGTAGTATAGCTGAGAACCTGGGGTCCACCGGGGAGCTGTTTTTT. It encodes CASSIAENLGSTGELFF.

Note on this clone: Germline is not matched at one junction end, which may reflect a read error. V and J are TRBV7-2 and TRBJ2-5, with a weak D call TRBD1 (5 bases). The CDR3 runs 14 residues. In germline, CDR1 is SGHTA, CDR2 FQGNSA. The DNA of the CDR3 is TGTGCCAGCAGCTCTGGGTTGGGGCAAGGGACCCAGTACTTC. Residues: CASSSGLGQGTQYF.

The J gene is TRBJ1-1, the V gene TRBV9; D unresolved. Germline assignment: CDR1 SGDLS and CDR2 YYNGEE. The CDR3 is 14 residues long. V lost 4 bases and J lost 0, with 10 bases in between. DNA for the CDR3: TGTGCCAGCAGCCCTCACTCGGTGAACACTGAAGCTTTCTTT. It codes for CASSPHSVNTEAFF.

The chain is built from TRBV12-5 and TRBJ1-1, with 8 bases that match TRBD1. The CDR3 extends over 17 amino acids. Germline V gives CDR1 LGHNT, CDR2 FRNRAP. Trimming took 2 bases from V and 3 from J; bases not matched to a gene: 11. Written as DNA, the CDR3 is TGTGCTAGTGGTTTGCCAACTCGACAGGGGACTTACACTGAAGCTTTCTTT. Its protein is CASGLPTRQGTYTEAFF. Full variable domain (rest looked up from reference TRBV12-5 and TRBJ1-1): DARVTQTPRHKVTEMGQEVTMRCQPILGHNTVFWYRQTMMQGLELLAYFRNRAPLDDSGMPKDRFSAEMPDATLATLKIQPSEPRDSAVYFCASGLPTRQGTYTEAFFGQGTRLTVV.

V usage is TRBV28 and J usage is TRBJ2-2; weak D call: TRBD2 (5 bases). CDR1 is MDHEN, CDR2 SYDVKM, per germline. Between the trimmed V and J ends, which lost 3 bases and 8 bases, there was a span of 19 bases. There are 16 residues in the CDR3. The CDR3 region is CASSFFSGSSKGELFF. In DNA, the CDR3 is TGTGCCAGCAGTTTTTTCTCTGGGAGCAGCAAGGGGGAGCTGTTTTTT.

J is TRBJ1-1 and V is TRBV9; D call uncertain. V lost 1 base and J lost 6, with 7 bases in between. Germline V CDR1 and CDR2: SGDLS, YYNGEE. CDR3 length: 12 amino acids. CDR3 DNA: TGTGCCAGCAGCGTATCTGACGCTGAAGCTTTCTTT. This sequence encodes CASSVSDAEAFF.

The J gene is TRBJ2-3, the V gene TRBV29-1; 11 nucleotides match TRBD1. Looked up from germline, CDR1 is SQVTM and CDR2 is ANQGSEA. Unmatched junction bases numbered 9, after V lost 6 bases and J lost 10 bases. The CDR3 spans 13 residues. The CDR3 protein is CSVAGTGGESQYF. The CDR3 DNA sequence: TGCAGCGTCGCCGGGACAGGGGGAGAGTCGCAGTATTTT.

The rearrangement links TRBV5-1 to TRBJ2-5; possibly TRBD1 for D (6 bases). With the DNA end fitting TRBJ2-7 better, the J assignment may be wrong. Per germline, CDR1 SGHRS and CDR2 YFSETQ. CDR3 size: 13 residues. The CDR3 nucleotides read TGCGCCAGCAGCTGGGACAAGTCCTACGAGCAGTACTTC. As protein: CASSWDKSYEQYF.

The CDR3 loop is CASSPHIDKNIQYF. Written as DNA, the CDR3 is TGCGCCAGCAGCCCTCATATTGACAAAAACATTCAGTACTTC. The chain has TRBV4-1 and TRBJ2-4, with no clear D. Germline V CDR1 and CDR2: MGHRA, YSYEKL. The germline V and J ends were trimmed by 4 bases and 3 bases, with 10 bases remaining between them. This CDR3 has 14 amino acids.

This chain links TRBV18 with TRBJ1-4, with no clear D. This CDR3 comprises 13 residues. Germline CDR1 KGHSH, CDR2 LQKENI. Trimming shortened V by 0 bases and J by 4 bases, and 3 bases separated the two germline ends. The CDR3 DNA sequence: TGTGCCAGCTCACCACCGAGTAATGAAAAACTGTTTTTT. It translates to CASSPPSNEKLFF.

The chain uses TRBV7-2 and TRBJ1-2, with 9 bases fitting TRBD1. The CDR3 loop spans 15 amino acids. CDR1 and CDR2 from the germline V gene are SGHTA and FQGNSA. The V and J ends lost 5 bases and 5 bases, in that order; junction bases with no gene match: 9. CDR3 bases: TGTGCCAGCAGCCTCCGACAGGGGGGGCCTTATGGCTACACCTTC. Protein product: CASSLRQGGPYGYTF.

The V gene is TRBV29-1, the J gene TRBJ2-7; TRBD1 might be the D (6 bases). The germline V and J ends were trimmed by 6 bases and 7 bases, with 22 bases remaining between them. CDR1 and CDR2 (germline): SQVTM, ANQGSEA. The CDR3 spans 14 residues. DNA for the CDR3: TGCAGCGTGACCCAGGGGACATTATCGGGGGAGCAGTACTTC. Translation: CSVTQGTLSGEQYF.

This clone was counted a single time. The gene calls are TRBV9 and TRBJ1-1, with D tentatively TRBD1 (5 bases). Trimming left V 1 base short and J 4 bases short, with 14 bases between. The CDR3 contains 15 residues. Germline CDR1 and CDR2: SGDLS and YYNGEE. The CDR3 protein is CASSVLGGGATEAFF. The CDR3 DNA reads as TGTGCCAGCAGCGTATTAGGCGGAGGGGCCACTGAAGCTTTCTTT.